These T cell receptor beta chains were read from a single sample in a study of technical replicates of blood from a few donors. TCRdb's table, derived via immunoSEQ multiplex PCR, lists solely in-frame clones and lacks some. The sample records just over 80,000 clones, 95% to 97% being singletons. What was sequenced was T cells isolated from PBMCs. These receptor sequences come from a human donor in good health. CDR3s include the opening cysteine and the closing phenylalanine or tryptophan. Fields, in order: CDR3 DNA, CDR3 protein, clone size, J gene, D gene, V gene. The D gene is left open where the match is weak. Size is stated for part of the rows, as once, few or many counts, or as a class when the clone is expanded.

TGTGCCAGCAGGCCTAGGAGGGCTGAAGCTTTCTTT	CASRPRRAEAFF	.	TRBJ1-1	.	TRBV28
TGTGCCAGCAGTTGGACAGGGAACTATGGCTACACCTTC	CASSWTGNYGYTF	.	TRBJ1-2	TRBD1	TRBV27
TGTGCCAGCAGCATTAGCGGGGGCACCTACGAGCAGTACTTC	CASSISGGTYEQYF	.	TRBJ2-7	TRBD2	TRBV9
TGTGCCAGCAGTGCCCGTAGAGGGCCCTCATTGACTGGGGCCAACGTCCTGACTTTC	CASSARRGPSLTGANVLTF	.	TRBJ2-6	.	TRBV2
TGCAGCGTTGAATTGACAGGGGCGAACTATGGCTACACCTTC	CSVELTGANYGYTF	.	TRBJ1-2	TRBD1	TRBV29-1
TGTGCCATCGCACAGCAGAACTATGGCTACACCTTC	CAIAQQNYGYTF	.	TRBJ1-2	.	TRBV10-3
TGTGCCAGCAGCCAAGATAGGGGAGCGGGGACCCAAGAGACCCAGTACTTC	CASSQDRGAGTQETQYF	.	TRBJ2-5	TRBD2	TRBV4-2
TGTGCCAGCAGTCCAACAGGGGTGCTCTCCTACGAGCAGTACTTC	CASSPTGVLSYEQYF	once	TRBJ2-7	TRBD1	TRBV28
TGCGCCAGCAGCCAAGAGGAGGGGTTAGAGACCCAGTACTTC	CASSQEEGLETQYF	.	TRBJ2-5	.	TRBV4-3
TGTGCCAGCAGCTTAGAAGGCAGTAGACTAGCGGGAATCTACGAGCAGTACTTC	CASSLEGSRLAGIYEQYF	once	TRBJ2-7	TRBD2	TRBV7-6
TGTGCCAGCAGTATGACTAGCGGATACAATGAGCAGTTCTTC	CASSMTSGYNEQFF	once	TRBJ2-1	TRBD2	TRBV6-5
TGTGCCAGCAGTTTGGGACAGGGCGGCAATCAGCCCCAGCATTTT	CASSLGQGGNQPQHF	.	TRBJ1-5	TRBD1	TRBV27
TGCAGCGCCAGGGCTAGGAGGGAGACAGATACGCAGTATTTT	CSARARRETDTQYF	.	TRBJ2-3	.	TRBV29-1
TGCAGTGCTAAAGACGCCTACGAGCAGTACTTC	CSAKDAYEQYF	.	TRBJ2-7	.	TRBV20-1
TGTGCCAGCAGCTTATATCCTGTAGCGAACACTGAAGCTTTCTTT	CASSLYPVANTEAFF	once	TRBJ1-1	.	TRBV9
TGTGCCAGCAAGATTTTCGCAGATTCAGGAGAGACCCAGTACTTC	CASKIFADSGETQYF	.	TRBJ2-5	.	TRBV6-5
TGCGCCAGCAGCCTGGGACTCAGAAATCAGCCCCAGCATTTT	CASSLGLRNQPQHF	.	TRBJ1-5	.	TRBV4-1
TGTGCCAGCAGTGCACCTCAACAGACCACCGGGGAGCTGTTTTTT	CASSAPQQTTGELFF	.	TRBJ2-2	.	TRBV2
TGTGCCAGCAGTATAGGGACAGGGGCCGCTGAAGCTTTCTTT	CASSIGTGAAEAFF	.	TRBJ1-1	TRBD1	TRBV27
TGTGCCAGCAGCCCTAGTAGCACAGATACGCAGTATTTT	CASSPSSTDTQYF	.	TRBJ2-3	.	TRBV9
TGTGCCAGCAGCCTCGGAGCAGATCACTACGAGCAGTACTTC	CASSLGADHYEQYF	.	TRBJ2-7	.	TRBV4-2
TGTGCCAGCAGTGAATTGAGCTCTGGGGCCAACGTCCTGACTTTC	CASSELSSGANVLTF	.	TRBJ2-6	.	TRBV6-1
TGTGCCACCAGCAGAGAACAGGGGACAGTAGGCGAGCAGTACTTC	CATSREQGTVGEQYF	.	TRBJ2-7	TRBD1	TRBV15
TGTGCCAGCAGCTTAGCCGGTCAATTCTCTGGAAACACCATATATTTT	CASSLAGQFSGNTIYF	.	TRBJ1-3	.	TRBV7-2
TGTGCCAGCAGTTATACAGGGAATGGTGAAGCTTTCTTT	CASSYTGNGEAFF	.	TRBJ1-1	.	TRBV27
TGTGCCAGCAGTACTGGACTAGCGGGAGTTGGAGGGACCCAGTACTTC	CASSTGLAGVGGTQYF	once	TRBJ2-5	TRBD2	TRBV28
TGTGCCAGCAGCTTAATGCAGGGAAACTATGGCTACACCTTC	CASSLMQGNYGYTF	.	TRBJ1-2	.	TRBV7-3
TGCGCCAGCAGCCAAGTGATCCGGAGGGACAGGATCGACGAGCAGTACTTC	CASSQVIRRDRIDEQYF	.	TRBJ2-7	TRBD1	TRBV4-1
TGTGCCAGCAGCTTATCCCGGGAGTACGAGCAGTACTTC	CASSLSREYEQYF	.	TRBJ2-7	.	TRBV7-3
TGTGCCAGCAGCTTAAACCCGCGCTCTGGAAACACCATATATTTT	CASSLNPRSGNTIYF	.	TRBJ1-3	.	TRBV11-2
TGTGCCTGGAGTGTAGCGGGGATGGGCTACGAGCAGTACTTC	CAWSVAGMGYEQYF	.	TRBJ2-7	TRBD2	TRBV30
TGTGCCAGCAGCTTGGGTAAAGGGAGAACCTACGAGCAGTACTTC	CASSLGKGRTYEQYF	.	TRBJ2-7	.	TRBV5-4
TGTGCCAGCAGTTTATACCCTAGCGGGCAAATTATTATCACAGATACGCAGTATTTT	CASSLYPSGQIIITDTQYF	.	TRBJ2-3	TRBD2	TRBV27
TGCAGCGTTGTAGATCCGGGACAGGGCTATGGCTACACCTTC	CSVVDPGQGYGYTF	.	TRBJ1-2	TRBD1	TRBV29-1
TGTGCCAGCAGCCCCCCAGAGCGGGAGATATACAATGAGCAGTTCTTC	CASSPPEREIYNEQFF	.	TRBJ2-1	TRBD2	TRBV7-9
TGTGCCAGCAGTGAATGGGGGGGGAACACTGAAGCTTTCTTT	CASSEWGGNTEAFF	few	TRBJ1-1	.	TRBV25-1
TGTGCCAGCAGTGGAGCCGGGAGGGTCGCTGAAGCTTTCTTT	CASSGAGRVAEAFF	.	TRBJ1-1	.	TRBV6-5
TGTGCCAGCAGTGTAACAGAAAACGGTGGGGAGCTGTTTTTT	CASSVTENGGELFF	.	TRBJ2-2	.	TRBV5-5
TGTGCCAGCAGCGTCGGATCCGGCAGGACCTACGAGCAGTACTTC	CASSVGSGRTYEQYF	.	TRBJ2-7	.	TRBV11-2
TGCGCCAGCAGCCAAGATGGTGCTAGCGGTTACACAGATACGCAGTATTTT	CASSQDGASGYTDTQYF	.	TRBJ2-3	TRBD2	TRBV4-3
TGCAGCGTCGATAATTCAGGCACCGGGGAGCTGTTTTTT	CSVDNSGTGELFF	.	TRBJ2-2	.	TRBV29-1
TGTGCCAGCAGCGTGGGACAGGCCTTTGGCTACACCTTC	CASSVGQAFGYTF	once	TRBJ1-2	TRBD1	TRBV7-9
TGTGCCAGCAGCTTGGGTAGGGGAGGCTACGAGCAGTACTTC	CASSLGRGGYEQYF	once	TRBJ2-7	.	TRBV5-4
TGTGCCAGCAGTCCCCCTTCTAGGGGGTGGGACGGGGAGCTGTTTTTT	CASSPPSRGWDGELFF	.	TRBJ2-2	.	TRBV28
TGTGCCAGCAACCCACCCCAGGGGAACACTGAAGCTTTCTTT	CASNPPQGNTEAFF	.	TRBJ1-1	.	TRBV6-5
TGCGCCAGCAGCCCGGTCAGCGGTGACGAGCAGTACTTC	CASSPVSGDEQYF	.	TRBJ2-7	.	TRBV4-3
TGTGCCAGCAGCTTAGGGCAGTTTTATGGCTACACCTTC	CASSLGQFYGYTF	.	TRBJ1-2	.	TRBV7-8
TGTGCCAGCTCACCCCCAGGAACAAGCAGCACAGATACGCAGTATTTT	CASSPPGTSSTDTQYF	.	TRBJ2-3	.	TRBV18
TGCGCCAGCAGTAGCGGGAGGGCCGGAGCCGGGGAGCTGTTTTTT	CASSSGRAGAGELFF	.	TRBJ2-2	TRBD2	TRBV10-1
TGTGCCAGCAGCGTAGAACAGGGGAGCCGGGCTGAAGCTTTCTTT	CASSVEQGSRAEAFF	once	TRBJ1-1	TRBD1	TRBV9
TGTGCCAGCAGTTCGGGGGTCACAGATACGCAGTATTTT	CASSSGVTDTQYF	.	TRBJ2-3	.	TRBV27